These 25 T cell receptor beta chains were all obtained from the same sample, sequenced in a study of blood T cell repertoires in COVID-19. The protocol was immunoSEQ multiplex PCR, while the TCRdb copy is restricted to in-frame clones and leaves out a portion. Of some 260,000 clones listed, about 90% are singletons. The sequenced sample was PBMCs or T cells enriched from blood (not recorded which). Receptor source: a young woman who had recovered from COVID-19.

The V and J genes are TRBV5-1 and TRBJ2-1; D perhaps matches TRBD2 (6 bases). The CDR3 consists of 15 residues. V was trimmed by 2 bases and J by 0 bases, leaving 9 bases between them. Germline V lookup: CDR1 SGHRS, CDR2 YFSETQ. CDR3 sequence reads: CASSLGGSSYNEQFF. The CDR3 DNA sequence: TGCGCCAGCAGCTTAGGAGGGAGCTCCTACAATGAGCAGTTCTTC. The variable domain in full, with the rest retrieved from reference TRBV5-1 and TRBJ2-1, is KAGVTQTPRYLIKTRGQQVTLSCSPISGHRSVSWYQQTPGQGLQFLFEYFSETQRNKGNFPGRFSGRQFSNSRSEMNVSTLELGDSALYLCASSLGGSSYNEQFFGPGTRLTVL.

V and J are TRBV3-1 (or the pseudogene TRBV3-2) and TRBJ1-4; no clear D gene. CDR1 and CDR2 (germline): LGHDT, YNNKEL (reference sequence). This CDR3 has 14 residues. The V and J ends lost 6 bases and 3 bases respectively, with 11 bases between them. This chain's CDR3 is CASRKSGSNEKLFF. CDR3 in DNA: TGTGCCAGCAGAAAGTCGGGGTCTAATGAAAAACTGTTTTTT.

CDR3 nucleotides: TGTGCCAGCAGTTTAGATTGGGGGGGCGATATCGGGGAGCTGTTTTTT. Translated, it gives CASSLDWGGDIGELFF. This chain links TRBV28 with TRBJ2-2; possible D gene TRBD2, 7 bases. Germline values: CDR1 MDHEN, CDR2 SYDVKM. This CDR3 has 16 amino acids. Trimming cost V 2 bases and J 7 bases, with 17 bases left between them.

The rearrangement uses TRBV7-2 and TRBJ2-4; 7 bases align to TRBD2. Trimming removed 4 bases from V and 4 bases from J; junction bases left unmatched: 4. CDR1 is SGHTA, CDR2 FQGNSA, per germline. This CDR3 has 14 residues. The CDR3 sequence: CASSSGRGKNIQYF. In DNA form, the CDR3 reads TGTGCCAGCAGCTCGGGGCGGGGGAAAAACATTCAGTACTTC.

The V gene is TRBV29-1, the J gene TRBJ2-3; 7 nucleotides agree with TRBD2. From germline, CDR1 is SQVTM and CDR2 ANQGSEA. Unmatched junction bases numbered 0, after V lost 4 bases and J lost 5 bases. The CDR3 length is 11 residues. CDR3 coding DNA: TGCAGCGTTGTAGCGGGAGATACGCAGTATTTT. Protein product: CSVVAGDTQYF.

This clone was counted only a few times. V is TRBV5-1 and J is TRBJ1-1; possible D gene TRBD1, 6 bases. Trimming left V 0 bases short and J 1 base short, with 16 bases between. The CDR3 sequence is 17 residues long. CDR1 and CDR2 (germline): SGHRS, YFSETQ. CDR3 nucleotides: TGCGCCAGCAGCTTGGGGGTAGGGGCAGGGGCGAACACTGAAGCTTTCTTT. Translation: CASSLGVGAGANTEAFF.

The chain links TRBV6-5 to TRBJ1-2; weak D call: TRBD1 (6 bases). Trimming pared 2 bases from V and 2 bases from J, leaving 12 bases between. Germline CDR1 reads MNHEY; CDR2 reads SVGAGI. CDR3 length equals 15 residues. CDR3 sequence: CASSYPDRSNYGYTF. The DNA for the CDR3 is TGTGCCAGCAGTTACCCTGACAGGTCCAACTATGGCTACACCTTC.

This chain uses TRBV7-9 with TRBJ2-2; 8 positions match TRBD1. The V gene end was trimmed by 4 bases and the J gene end by 0 bases; junction bases not matched to a gene: 1. This CDR3 spans 15 amino acids. Germline V gene lookup returns CDR1 SEHNR and CDR2 FQNEAQ (reference sequence). The CDR3 coding sequence is TGTGCCAGCAGCTGGACAGGGCCGAACACCGGGGAGCTGTTTTTT. It yields the protein CASSWTGPNTGELFF.

The chain links TRBV15 to TRBJ2-3; D is uncertain. V lost 0 bases and J 9 bases, leaving 4 bases between the germline ends. Germline V gene lookup returns CDR1 LNHNV and CDR2 YYDKDF (reference sequence). There are 11 residues in the CDR3. CDR3 in DNA: TGTGCCACCAGCAGAGATCTCACGCAGTATTTT. It codes for CATSRDLTQYF.

V is TRBV10-3 and J is TRBJ2-7, with D possibly being TRBD1 (5 bases). V lost 2 bases to trimming and J lost 2 bases, with 13 bases between them. Germline V gives CDR1 ENHRY, CDR2 SYGVKD. This CDR3 is built from 15 residues. CDR3 DNA sequence: TGTGCCATCAGTGAGGCCGGGCAGGGTGCCTACGAGCAGTACTTC. This encodes CAISEAGQGAYEQYF.

CDR3 sequence reads: CASSAGTLGYTF. CDR3 nucleotide sequence: TGTGCCAGCAGCGCAGGGACACTTGGCTACACCTTC. The genes are TRBV9 and TRBJ1-2; D perhaps matches TRBD1 (6 bases). The CDR3 loop spans 12 amino acids. V was shortened by 3 bases and J by 7 bases, with 10 bases between the two germline ends. Germline V gene sequence: CDR1 SGDLS, CDR2 YYNGEE.

The rearrangement joins TRBV3-1 (or the pseudogene TRBV3-2) to TRBJ2-5, with 10 bases identical to TRBD2. After removal of 1 base from V and 1 base from J, the junction contained 3 bases not matched to a gene. Germline V gives CDR1 LGHDT, CDR2 YNNKEL (reference sequence). The CDR3 is 16 amino acids. The CDR3 nucleotides read TGTGCCAGCAGCCAAGGGACTAGCGGCATCCAAGAGACCCAGTACTTC. Its protein product is CASSQGTSGIQETQYF.

The J gene is TRBJ1-1, the V gene TRBV5-4; 8 nucleotides line up with TRBD1. CDR1 is SGHNT, CDR2 YYREEE, per germline (reference sequence). The CDR3 totals 14 residues. Germline trimming cut 4 bases from V and 5 bases from J; bases unmatched to any gene: 7. The CDR3: CASSKTGGGTEAFF. In nucleotides, the CDR3 is TGTGCCAGCAGCAAAACAGGGGGTGGTACTGAAGCTTTCTTT.

The V gene is TRBV7-9, the J gene TRBJ2-2, with 9 bases identical to TRBD1. V gave up 4 bases and J gave up 1 base; unmatched junction bases: 1. The CDR3 extends over 15 amino acids. The germline V gene encodes CDR1 SEHNR and CDR2 FQNEAQ (reference sequence). The CDR3: CASSWGQGNTGELFF. The CDR3 region has the DNA TGTGCCAGCAGCTGGGGACAGGGGAACACCGGGGAGCTGTTTTTT. Looking up the rest from reference TRBV7-9 and TRBJ2-2 gives the full variable domain: DTGVSQNPRHKITKRGQNVTFRCDPISEHNRLYWYRQTLGQGPEFLTYFQNEAQLEKSRLLSDRFSAERPKGSFSTLEIQRTEQGDSAMYLCASSWGQGNTGELFFGEGSRLTVL.

This chain uses TRBV18 with TRBJ2-5, with D perhaps matching TRBD2 (6 bases). Trimming pared 4 bases from V and 2 bases from J, leaving 14 bases between. The CDR3 extends over 15 amino acids. Germline V gives CDR1 KGHSH, CDR2 LQKENI. As DNA, the CDR3 is TGTGCCAGCTCACAGCTCTGGGGGGAGCAAGAGACCCAGTACTTC. Encoded protein: CASSQLWGEQETQYF. Complete variable domain (other parts from reference TRBV18 and TRBJ2-5): NAGVMQNPRHLVRRRGQEARLRCSPMKGHSHVYWYRQLPEEGLKFMVYLQKENIIDESGMPKERFSAEFPKEGPSILRIQQVVRGDSAAYFCASSQLWGEQETQYFGPGTRLLVL.

The chain links TRBV15 to TRBJ1-5; maybe TRBD1 (6 bases). The CDR3 sequence is 16 residues long. V was pared by 2 bases and J by 4 bases, with 15 bases between. Looked up from germline, CDR1 is LNHNV and CDR2 is YYDKDF (reference sequence). This CDR3 reads CATSRLTGTLNQPQHF. CDR3 bases: TGTGCCACCAGCAGATTAACCGGGACACTAAATCAGCCCCAGCATTTT. Filled out from reference TRBV15 and TRBJ1-5, the complete variable domain reads DAMVIQNPRYQVTQFGKPVTLSCSQTLNHNVMYWYQQKSSQAPKLLFHYYDKDFNNEADTPDNFQSRRPNTSFCFLDIRSPGLGDTAMYLCATSRLTGTLNQPQHFGDGTRLSIL.

This chain links TRBV10-3 with TRBJ2-3, with TRBD1 as a possible D gene (7 bases). CDR3 length: 14 amino acids. Germline V gives CDR1 ENHRY, CDR2 SYGVKD. V shed 7 bases and J shed 0 bases, with 11 bases lying between them. DNA for the CDR3: TGTGCCATCAATCAGGGGGGTAGCACAGATACGCAGTATTTT. This translates into CAINQGGSTDTQYF.

This sequence joins TRBV10-2 and TRBJ1-1, with a weak D call TRBD1 (5 bases). The V gene lost 5 bases and the J gene lost 3 bases, with 19 bases spanning the gap. The CDR3 totals 16 residues. The V gene's germline CDR1 is WSHSY and CDR2 SAAADI. CDR3: CASSTDSRGVYTEAFF. In DNA, the CDR3 is TGCGCCAGCAGTACAGACAGCCGCGGCGTGTACACTGAAGCTTTCTTT.

The rearrangement links TRBV5-1 to TRBJ1-3; D uncertain. Germline V gene sequence: CDR1 SGHRS, CDR2 YFSETQ. Trimming removed 4 bases from V and 0 bases from J, with 8 bases in between. CDR3 length: 14 amino acids. The CDR3 sequence is CASSPSTSGNTIYF. The CDR3, as DNA: TGCGCCAGCAGCCCATCTACCTCTGGAAACACCATATATTTT.

The gene calls are TRBV4-1 and TRBJ2-2; 14 nucleotides agree with TRBD2. CDR3 length: 16 amino acids. Germline loops: CDR1 MGHRA, CDR2 YSYEKL. The V gene end was trimmed by 4 bases and the J gene end by 8 bases; junction bases not matched to a gene: 6. In DNA form, the CDR3 reads TGCGCCAGCAGCCCGGGACTAGCGGGGGTAGTAGGGGAGCTGTTTTTT. Translating it yields CASSPGLAGVVGELFF.

V usage is TRBV5-6 and J usage is TRBJ1-6, with 9 bases that match TRBD1. V lost 5 bases, J lost 9 bases, and 6 bases stayed unmatched. CDR1 and CDR2 from the germline V gene are SGHDT and YYEEEE. CDR3 length equals 14 residues. The CDR3 DNA sequence: TGTGCCAGCAGGAGCGACAGGGGGGGTTCACCCCTCCACTTT. This encodes CASRSDRGGSPLHF.

The chain has TRBV18 and TRBJ1-1; D not certain. The V end lost 3 bases, the J end lost 6 bases, and 14 bases lay between the germline ends. This CDR3 comprises 14 residues. Germline V gene data show CDR1 as KGHSH and CDR2 as LQKENI. The CDR3 DNA sequence: TGTGCCAGCTCACCCCGCGACACAGAGCCTGAAGCTTTCTTT. Translating gives CASSPRDTEPEAFF.

The gene calls are TRBV5-1 and TRBJ1-3; D unresolved. The germline gives CDR1 SGHRS, CDR2 YFSETQ. The CDR3 loop spans 16 amino acids. Trimming left V 0 bases short and J 0 bases short, with 10 bases between. Here the CDR3 DNA reads TGCGCCAGCAGCTTGGACGGTACCTTCTCTGGAAACACCATATATTTT. Its translation is CASSLDGTFSGNTIYF.

The chain couples TRBV5-4 to TRBJ1-5; the D is unclear. The CDR3 spans 18 residues. Trimming pared 2 bases from V and 6 bases from J, leaving 24 bases between. Germline lookup yields CDR1 SGHNT and CDR2 YYREEE (reference sequence). CDR3 nucleotides: TGTGCCAGCAGCTTCGCGAACTCGGGAGGGCTTATTGTTCAGCCCCAGCATTTT. Amino acids: CASSFANSGGLIVQPQHF. Complete variable domain (other parts from reference TRBV5-4 and TRBJ1-5): ETGVTQSPTHLIKTRGQQVTLRCSSQSGHNTVSWYQQALGQGPQFIFQYYREEENGRGNFPPRFSGLQFPNYSSELNVNALELDDSALYLCASSFANSGGLIVQPQHFGDGTRLSIL.

Remarks on this clone: Compared with germline, one end of the junction differs, possibly owing to a read error. This sequence joins TRBV2 and TRBJ2-1; 10 nucleotides align to TRBD1. CDR1 and CDR2 from the germline V gene are SNHLY and FYNNEI. The CDR3 has 15 residues. The DNA of the CDR3 is TGTGCCAGCAGGGAAGACAGGGGGCCTTACAATGAGCAGTTCTTC. Translation: CASREDRGPYNEQFF. Filled out from reference TRBV2 and TRBJ2-1, the complete variable domain reads EPEVTQTPSHQVTQMGQEVILRCVPISNHLYFYWYRQILGQKVEFLVSFYNNEISEKSEIFDDQFSVERPDGSNFTLKIRSTKLEDSAMYFCASREDRGPYNEQFFGPGTRLTVL.